A single T cell receptor (beta chain) is shown here with its context. Antigen: not known. A read error is possible here, since a much larger clone lies one base away. This record belongs to a study of CD8 T cells in ankylosing spondylitis. Whole-study findings and limits: Within matched ankylosing spondylitis synovial fluid, disease-linked clones were reportedly significantly enriched. Reports of some motif variants in reactive arthritis synovial fluid and blood predate this one. What appeared characteristic of ankylosing spondylitis blood was a TCR beta motif of several highly homologous variants.

Making use of molecular barcodes, quantitative 5'-RACE generated TCR beta libraries. Via MiXCR, TCRdb re-called the 5' RACE reads, giving one row per CDR3 protein. The data show 340,000 or so distinct CDR3 sequences, roughly 15% seen once. The CDR3 runs 17 residues. This sequence originates from a male donor with ankylosing spondylitis or in good health (not recorded which). The sample taken for sequencing was blood, either unsorted or a sorted T cell fraction (not recorded which). The gene calls are TRBV12-3 or TRBV12-4 and TRBJ2-7; 9 positions match TRBD2. The CDR3 DNA reads TGTGCCAGCAGTCTCGATCCGGGACTAGCCCCAACCTACGGGCAGTACTTC. Translating gives CASSLDPGLAPTYGQYF.